This TCR beta chain was obtained from a study of blood T cells in healthy people across ages. Regarding the study as a whole: It was found that TCR beta diversity correlated strongly with the percentage of naive T cells.

The CDR3 is 12 amino acids. The junction had 4 bases not matched to a gene; V was cut back by 8 bases and J by 1 base. CDR1 and CDR2 (germline): DFQATT, SNEGSKA (reference sequence). Caucasian individuals from Russia who were healthy and aged roughly 6 to 90 acted as donors. Donors each provided approximately 9.6 milliliters of peripheral blood. This clonotype showed up just once. Its target is unknown. Alongside a J-beta primer mix, a sample-barcoded 5' primer served in a second PCR lasting about 7 to 12 cycles. TCRdb re-called the 5' RACE reads with MiXCR, one entry per CDR3 protein. The repertoire holds around 650,000 distinct CDR3 sequences, with roughly 30% as singletons.

This sequence joins TRBV20-1 and TRBJ1-1; 7 nucleotides agree with TRBD1. This TCR derives from an elderly woman in good health. Input material: blood. The CDR3 loop is CSPNRGNTEAFF. The CDR3 DNA is TGCAGTCCAAACAGGGGGAACACTGAAGCTTTCTTT.